This T cell receptor beta chain derives from a study of blood T cell repertoires in COVID-19. Study in general: T cells, B-cell-depleted T cells, or PBMCs provided the cDNA or gDNA that served as material.

Data came from immunoSEQ multiplex PCR; TCRdb stores just in-frame clones and leaves some out. The sample lists 150,000 to 200,000 clones, roughly 87% occurring once. V dropped 6 bases and J dropped 4; count of bases not matched to a gene: 1. The CDR3 is 13 residues long. CDR1 and CDR2 (germline): LGHDT, YNNKEL (reference sequence). The rearrangement joins TRBV3-1 (or the pseudogene TRBV3-2) to TRBJ2-2; 8 positions match TRBD1. Material: peripheral blood. This clonotype was obtained from a man aged 60-69 years with active or convalescent COVID-19. CDR3 nucleotide sequence: TGTGCCAGCAGTGACAGGGGCACCGGGGAGCTGTTTTTT. This gives the protein CASSDRGTGELFF.